Following are 17 T cell receptor beta chains from one sample sequenced in a study of T cell changes during pregnancy in multiple sclerosis (dated by TCRdb to between 2018 and 2021). Library preparation used the immunoSEQ multiplex PCR assay. The table comes from immuneACCESS by way of TCRdb, which keeps in-frame sequences with V and J called. Part of the clones is missing from these tables; in studies checked, under half for an unresolved V gene and the rest for unknown reasons. The sample profile shows 80,000 or so clones; 92% of them were found once. The ten largest clonotypes hold 1.4% of the sample. The sequencing here drew on peripheral blood, taken before pregnancy. The receptors come from a female donor with multiple sclerosis, enrolled in a pregnancy study.

V is TRBV4-1 and J is TRBJ1-2; 8 nucleotides line up with TRBD1. Germline lookup yields CDR1 MGHRA and CDR2 YSYEKL. V lost 4 bases and J lost 5; bases outside the gene matches: 6. This CDR3 is built from 14 residues. The DNA for the CDR3 is TGCGCCAGCAGCCCCCAGACAGGGGATTATGGCTACACCTTC. Translated, it gives CASSPQTGDYGYTF.

The chain carries TRBV28 and TRBJ1-2; D possibly corresponds to TRBD1 (6 bases). V was shortened by 2 bases and J by 12 bases, with 16 bases between the two germline ends. CDR1 and CDR2 (germline): MDHEN, SYDVKM. The CDR3 covers 13 residues. The CDR3 DNA reads TGTGCCAGCAGTTTACGGGGGGCGGGATACGACACCTTC. The encoded protein is CASSLRGAGYDTF.

The rearrangement uses TRBV7-2 and TRBJ2-5, with D hard to call. Germline V gives CDR1 SGHTA, CDR2 FQGNSA. V was trimmed by 4 bases and J by 5 bases, leaving 5 bases between them. The CDR3 has 11 amino acids. The CDR3 protein is CASSSLETQYF. CDR3 in DNA: TGTGCCAGCAGCTCCTTGGAGACCCAGTACTTC.

This chain uses TRBV5-1 with TRBJ1-2, with a possible D match to TRBD1 (6 bases). The CDR3 has 14 amino acids. Germline CDR1 is SGHRS and CDR2 is YFSETQ. The V gene lost 5 bases and the J gene lost 0 bases, with 11 bases spanning the gap. The CDR3 sequence: CASRWTEANYGYTF. CDR3 DNA sequence: TGCGCCAGCAGGTGGACAGAAGCTAACTATGGCTACACCTTC.

The J gene is TRBJ1-2, the V gene TRBV27, with 7 bases matching TRBD1. The junction had 9 bases not matched to a gene; V was cut back by 5 bases and J by 0 bases. The CDR3 length is 16 residues. Germline V CDR1 and CDR2: MNHEY, SMNVEV (reference sequence). This CDR3 is CASSTGRTGANYGYTF. The CDR3 DNA reads TGTGCCAGCAGTACAGGACGGACAGGAGCTAACTATGGCTACACCTTC.

The chain links TRBV4-1 to TRBJ1-2; 9 bases fit TRBD1. Germline CDR1 MGHRA, CDR2 YSYEKL. The length of the CDR3 is 15 residues. The trim removed 1 base at V and 4 bases at J, leaving 4 bases unmatched. This chain's CDR3 is CASSQAKTGGYGYTF. For the CDR3, the DNA is TGCGCCAGCAGCCAAGCTAAGACAGGGGGCTATGGCTACACCTTC.

The chain has TRBV7-9 and TRBJ1-4; D not certain. CDR1 is SEHNR, CDR2 FQNEAQ, per germline (reference sequence). Trimming cost V 7 bases and J 4 bases, with 16 bases left between them. This CDR3 has 15 residues. DNA of the CDR3: TGTGCCAGCACCCAGGAGGAGGAGGGTAATGAAAAACTGTTTTTT. Protein product: CASTQEEEGNEKLFF.

The chain employs TRBV6-4 and TRBJ2-1; D is uncertain. This CDR3 is 14 amino acids long. Germline CDR1 reads MRHNA; CDR2 reads SNTAGT. Between the trimmed V and J ends, which lost 0 bases and 3 bases, there was a span of 6 bases. The CDR3 DNA sequence: TGTGCCAGCAGTGACTCGAACAGCTACAATGAGCAGTTCTTC. Its translation: CASSDSNSYNEQFF.

V is TRBV10-3 and J is TRBJ1-2, with 7 bases that match TRBD1. CDR1 and CDR2 from the germline V gene are ENHRY and SYGVKD. The CDR3 sequence is 16 residues long. V gave up 7 bases and J gave up 2 bases; unmatched junction bases: 13. The CDR3 region has the DNA TGTGCCATCACGTCGAATTCCGGGACAGCAAACTATGGCTACACCTTC. It specifies CAITSNSGTANYGYTF.

This chain joins TRBV11-2 and TRBJ2-2; 10 nucleotides agree with TRBD2. Germline V lookup: CDR1 SGHAT, CDR2 FQNNGV. This CDR3 contains 16 residues. V lost 5 bases, J lost 4 bases, and 7 bases stayed unmatched. The chain's CDR3 is CASSPRTSGATGELFF. CDR3 sequence (DNA): TGTGCCAGCAGCCCTCGGACTAGCGGAGCCACCGGGGAGCTGTTTTTT.

This clone has only one observation. Mismatch with germline at one junction end may stem from a read error. The chain links TRBV7-7 to TRBJ2-3; 11 bases map to TRBD1. The CDR3 is 15 residues long. Looked up from germline, CDR1 is SSHAT and CDR2 is FNYEAQ (reference sequence). CDR3 protein: CASSRTGGNTDTQYF. In DNA form, the CDR3 reads TGTGCTAGCAGCCGGACAGGGGGCAACACAGATACGCAGTATTTT.

Written as DNA, the CDR3 is TGCGCCAGCAGCCAAGGGACAGGGGATTCGTACGAGCAGTACTTC. It translates to CASSQGTGDSYEQYF. The rearrangement uses TRBV4-1 and TRBJ2-7; 9 bases are a match to TRBD1. Germline-derived CDR1 and CDR2 are MGHRA and YSYEKL. The CDR3 totals 15 residues. V shed 1 base, J shed 4 bases, and the junction held 5 bases outside the gene matches.

This sequence joins TRBV11-2 and TRBJ2-5; D call uncertain. Germline assignment: CDR1 SGHAT and CDR2 FQNNGV. The CDR3 totals 14 residues. V was shortened by 1 base and J by 1 base, with 7 bases between the two germline ends. CDR3 nucleotides: TGTGCCAGCAGCTTAGGCGAGCGCCAAGAGACCCAGTACTTC. It specifies CASSLGERQETQYF. Complete variable domain (other parts from reference TRBV11-2 and TRBJ2-5): EAGVAQSPRYKIIEKRQSVAFWCNPISGHATLYWYQQILGQGPKLLIQFQNNGVVDDSQLPKDRFSAERLKGVDSTLKIQPAKLEDSAVYLCASSLGERQETQYFGPGTRLLVL.

The chain joins TRBV18 to TRBJ1-2; no firm D call. The CDR3 length is 14 residues. The V and J ends lost 0 bases and 8 bases respectively, with 13 bases between them. Germline assignment: CDR1 KGHSH and CDR2 LQKENI. The CDR3: CASSPPSGERGYTF. The CDR3 DNA follows: TGTGCCAGCTCACCACCGAGCGGGGAGAGGGGCTACACCTTC.

V and J are TRBV27 and TRBJ2-3, with D uncertain. The germline V gene has CDR1 MNHEY and CDR2 SMNVEV (reference sequence). Trimming left V 5 bases short and J 4 bases short, with 4 bases between. This CDR3 comprises 11 residues. CDR3 in DNA: TGTGCCAGCAGTCAGGCAGATACGCAGTATTTT. Its protein is CASSQADTQYF.

The V call is TRBV7-9, the J call TRBJ1-1, with D perhaps matching TRBD1 (5 bases). V was clipped by 2 bases and J by 2 bases, with 24 bases between them. Germline CDR1 is SEHNR and CDR2 is FQNEAQ (reference sequence). The CDR3 contains 19 residues. The CDR3 DNA sequence: TGTGCCAGCAGCTTACTTGGGGGGTTGGTGGGTCGACACAACACTGAAGCTTTCTTT. This sequence encodes CASSLLGGLVGRHNTEAFF. Combining the CDR3 with reference TRBV7-9 and TRBJ1-1 gives the whole variable domain DTGVSQNPRHKITKRGQNVTFRCDPISEHNRLYWYRQTLGQGPEFLTYFQNEAQLEKSRLLSDRFSAERPKGSFSTLEIQRTEQGDSAMYLCASSLLGGLVGRHNTEAFFGQGTRLTVV.

This clone was counted once. This rearrangement joins TRBV27 to TRBJ2-3, with D possibly TRBD1 on 5 matching bases. CDR1 MNHEY and CDR2 SMNVEV come from the germline V gene (reference sequence). The CDR3 loop spans 14 amino acids. Deletions cut 5 bases from V and 1 base from J, with 10 bases between. The DNA of the CDR3 is TGTGCCAGCAGTGCCCGACAGCGCACAGATACGCAGTATTTT. Amino acids: CASSARQRTDTQYF.